The 8 T cell receptor beta chains in this list originate from one sample, sequenced in a study of blood T cell repertoires in COVID-19. Clones were sequenced by immunoSEQ multiplex PCR, and TCRdb holds only the in-frame ones, with some missing. The repertoire holds 49,000 or so clones, with approximately 85% as singletons. The sequencing input was peripheral blood. The receptors derive from a woman aged 80 or older with COVID-19, enrolled during active disease.

This clone was counted ten times or more. The chain couples TRBV28 to TRBJ2-3, with D possibly TRBD2 on 6 matching bases. Between the trimmed V and J ends, which lost 3 bases and 1 base, there was a span of 8 bases. The CDR3 spans 14 residues. CDR1 is MDHEN, CDR2 SYDVKM, per germline. The CDR3 sequence is CASSFLAGTDTQYF. As DNA, the CDR3 is TGTGCCAGCAGTTTCTTAGCGGGCACAGATACGCAGTATTTT.

The V and J genes are TRBV7-2 and TRBJ2-1; D is possibly TRBD2 (6 bases). V was cut by 6 bases and J by 4 bases, with 16 bases left in between. Germline CDR1 reads SGHTA; CDR2 reads FQGNSA. The CDR3 sequence is 15 residues long. Written as DNA, the CDR3 is TGTGCCAGCAGGCGACCGGGACTGGGTTACAATGAGCAGTTCTTC. Its protein product is CASRRPGLGYNEQFF.

The gene calls are TRBV12-5 and TRBJ1-2; D call uncertain. The CDR3 runs to 13 residues. Germline V gives CDR1 LGHNT, CDR2 FRNRAP. The ends were cut back, 6 bases at V and 4 bases at J, with 12 bases in the middle. In DNA form, the CDR3 reads TGTGCTAGTGGCCCCCCCTTCGGCTATGGCTACACCTTC. Translated: CASGPPFGYGYTF.

Concerning this clone: One junction end disagrees with the germline gene, perhaps due to a read error. This chain links TRBV6-1 with TRBJ2-7; D is possibly TRBD2 (6 bases). CDR3 size: 13 residues. Germline-derived CDR1 and CDR2 are MNHNS and SASEGT. The CDR3 DNA follows: TGTGCCAGCAGTGAACGGGCGGGACGCGAGAAGTACTTC. It encodes CASSERAGREKYF.

The rearrangement joins TRBV5-8 to TRBJ1-2, with TRBD1 identical over 10 bases. The germline gives CDR1 SGHTS, CDR2 YDEGEE. CDR3 length equals 15 residues. J lost 2 bases, V lost 1 base, and 2 bases had no gene match. In DNA, the CDR3 is TGTGCCAGCAGCTTGTGGACAGGGGGGAACTATGGCTACACCTTC. Translated, it gives CASSLWTGGNYGYTF.

The V gene is TRBV7-2, the J gene TRBJ2-1, with a tentative D call TRBD1 (6 bases). Germline loops: CDR1 SGHTA, CDR2 FQGNSA. The CDR3 consists of 13 residues. V was pared by 5 bases and J by 10 bases, with 15 bases between. The CDR3 nucleotides read TGTGCCAGCAGCCTATCAGGGGTTCGGGAGCAGTTCTTC. Translation gives CASSLSGVREQFF.

This chain uses TRBV20-1 with TRBJ2-7, with D possibly TRBD1 on 5 matching bases. CDR1 is DFQATT, CDR2 SNEGSKA, per germline (reference sequence). This CDR3 spans 11 amino acids. V was pared by 3 bases and J by 11 bases, with 14 bases between. The CDR3 spells CSARDNNREYF. The DNA for the CDR3 is TGCAGTGCTAGGGACAATAATAGGGAGTACTTC.

J is TRBJ1-2 and V is TRBV2; 8 bases match TRBD1. The V gene end was trimmed by 6 bases and the J gene end by 2 bases; junction bases not matched to a gene: 2. Germline values: CDR1 SNHLY, CDR2 FYNNEI. CDR3 length: 13 residues. The CDR3 is CASRRDRNYGYTF. The DNA of the CDR3 is TGTGCCAGCAGGAGGGACAGGAACTATGGCTACACCTTC.